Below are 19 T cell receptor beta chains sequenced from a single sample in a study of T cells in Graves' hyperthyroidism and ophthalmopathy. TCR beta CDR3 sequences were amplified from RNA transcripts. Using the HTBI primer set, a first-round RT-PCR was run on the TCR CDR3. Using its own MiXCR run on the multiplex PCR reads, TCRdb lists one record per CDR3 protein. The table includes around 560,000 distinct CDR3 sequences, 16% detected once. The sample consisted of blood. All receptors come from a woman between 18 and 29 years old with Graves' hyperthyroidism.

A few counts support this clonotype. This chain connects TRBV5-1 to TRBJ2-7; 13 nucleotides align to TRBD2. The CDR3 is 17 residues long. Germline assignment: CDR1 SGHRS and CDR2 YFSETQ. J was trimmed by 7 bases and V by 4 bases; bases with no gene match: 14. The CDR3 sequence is CASSRGLAGMLYMEQYF. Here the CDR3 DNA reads TGCGCCAGCAGCCGGGGACTAGCGGGAATGCTATATATGGAGCAGTACTTC.

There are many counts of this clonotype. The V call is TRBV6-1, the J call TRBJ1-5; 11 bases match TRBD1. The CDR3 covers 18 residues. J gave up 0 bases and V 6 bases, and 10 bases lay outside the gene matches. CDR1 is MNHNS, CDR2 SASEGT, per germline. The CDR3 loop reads CASSPRTGGVSSNQPQHF. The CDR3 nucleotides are TGTGCCAGCAGCCCTAGGACAGGGGGCGTTTCTAGCAATCAGCCCCAGCATTTT.

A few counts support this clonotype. CDR3 coding DNA: TGTGCCAGCAGCCAAGATCCAGACACTAGGAGGAACACTGAAGCTTTCTTT. Residues: CASSQDPDTRRNTEAFF. This chain links TRBV4-2 with TRBJ1-1; unclear D gene. The CDR3 runs to 17 residues. Germline V gives CDR1 LGHNA, CDR2 YNFKEQ. V was clipped by 0 bases and J by 1 base, with 15 bases between them.

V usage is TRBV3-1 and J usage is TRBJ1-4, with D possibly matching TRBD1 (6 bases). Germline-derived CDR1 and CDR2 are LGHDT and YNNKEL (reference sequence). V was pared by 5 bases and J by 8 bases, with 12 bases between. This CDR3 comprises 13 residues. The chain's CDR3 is CASSGRQAEKLFF. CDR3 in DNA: TGTGCCAGCAGCGGAAGACAGGCAGAAAAACTGTTTTTT.

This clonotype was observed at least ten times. This CDR3 reads CASSLEVGTLETQYF. DNA of the CDR3: TGTGCCAGCAGCTTAGAAGTCGGGACACTAGAGACCCAGTACTTC. The chain is built from TRBV11-2 and TRBJ2-5; perhaps TRBD1 as D (6 bases). This CDR3 is built from 15 residues. V was trimmed by 0 bases and J by 4 bases, leaving 12 bases between them. Germline CDR1 and CDR2: SGHAT and FQNNGV.

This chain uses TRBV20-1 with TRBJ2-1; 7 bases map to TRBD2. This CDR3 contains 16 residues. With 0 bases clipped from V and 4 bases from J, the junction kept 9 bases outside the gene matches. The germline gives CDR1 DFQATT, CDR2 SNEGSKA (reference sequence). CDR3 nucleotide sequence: TGCAGTGCTAGAGATATTTTTGTGGGGGGGTACAATGAGCAGTTCTTC. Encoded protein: CSARDIFVGGYNEQFF.

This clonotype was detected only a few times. The CDR3 loop reads CATSRNTGEQETQYF. In nucleotides, the CDR3 is TGTGCCACCAGCAGAAACACGGGGGAACAAGAGACCCAGTACTTC. V gene TRBV15 combines with J gene TRBJ2-5; weak D call: TRBD2 (6 bases). Germline V CDR1 and CDR2: LNHNV, YYDKDF (reference sequence). The CDR3 loop spans 15 amino acids. Trimming shortened V by 2 bases and J by 2 bases, and 12 bases separated the two germline ends.

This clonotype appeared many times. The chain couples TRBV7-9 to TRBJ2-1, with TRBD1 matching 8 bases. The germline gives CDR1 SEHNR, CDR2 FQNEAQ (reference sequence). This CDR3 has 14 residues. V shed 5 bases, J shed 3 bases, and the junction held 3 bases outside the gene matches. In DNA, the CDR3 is TGTGCCAGCAGCATAGGACAGGGCTACAATGAGCAGTTCTTC. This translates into CASSIGQGYNEQFF.

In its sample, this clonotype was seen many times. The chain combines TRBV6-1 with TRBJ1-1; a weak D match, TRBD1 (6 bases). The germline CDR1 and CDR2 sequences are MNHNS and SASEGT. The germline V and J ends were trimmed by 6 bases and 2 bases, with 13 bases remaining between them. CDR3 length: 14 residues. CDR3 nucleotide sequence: TGTGCCAGCAGCTGGCGACAGGTTAACACTGAAGCTTTCTTT. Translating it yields CASSWRQVNTEAFF.

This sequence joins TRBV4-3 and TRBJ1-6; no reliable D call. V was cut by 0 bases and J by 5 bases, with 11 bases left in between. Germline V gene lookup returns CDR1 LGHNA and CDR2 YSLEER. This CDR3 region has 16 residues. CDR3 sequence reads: CASSQEEQRHNSPLHF. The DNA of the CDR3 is TGCGCCAGCAGCCAAGAAGAACAGAGACATAATTCACCCCTCCACTTT.

Written as DNA, the CDR3 is TGTGCCACCAGTGATTTGGCCAGGGGAAACACCGGGGAGCTGTTTTTT. Amino acids: CATSDLARGNTGELFF. This chain links TRBV24-1 with TRBJ2-2, with a tentative D call TRBD1 (6 bases). Trimming removed 0 bases at V and 2 bases at J, with 9 bases between. The CDR3 has 16 residues. Germline CDR1 reads KGHDR; CDR2 reads SFDVKD.

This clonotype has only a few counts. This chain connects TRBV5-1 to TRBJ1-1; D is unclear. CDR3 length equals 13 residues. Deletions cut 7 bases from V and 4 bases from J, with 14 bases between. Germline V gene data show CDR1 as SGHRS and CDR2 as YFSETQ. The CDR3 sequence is CASSSGDSTEAFF. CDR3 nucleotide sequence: TGCGCCAGCTCCTCTGGGGATAGCACTGAAGCTTTCTTT.

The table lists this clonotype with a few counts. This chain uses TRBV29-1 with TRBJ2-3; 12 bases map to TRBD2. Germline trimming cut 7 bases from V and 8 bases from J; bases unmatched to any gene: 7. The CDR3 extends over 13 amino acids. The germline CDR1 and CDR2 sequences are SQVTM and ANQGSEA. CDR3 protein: CSATGLAGFTQYF. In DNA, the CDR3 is TGCAGCGCTACGGGACTAGCGGGTTTTACGCAGTATTTT.

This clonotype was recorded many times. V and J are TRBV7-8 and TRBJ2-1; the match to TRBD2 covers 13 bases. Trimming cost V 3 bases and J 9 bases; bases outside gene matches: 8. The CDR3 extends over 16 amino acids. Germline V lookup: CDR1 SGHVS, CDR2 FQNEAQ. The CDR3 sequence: CASSLALAGGFGEQFF. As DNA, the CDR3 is TGTGCCAGCAGCTTGGCACTAGCGGGGGGGTTCGGTGAGCAGTTCTTC.

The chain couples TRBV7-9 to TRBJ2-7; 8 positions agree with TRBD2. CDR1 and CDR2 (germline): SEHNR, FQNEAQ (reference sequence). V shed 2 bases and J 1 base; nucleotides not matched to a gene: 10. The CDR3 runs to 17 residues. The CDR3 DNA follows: TGTGCCAGCAGCTTAAGAGGCGGGGGGTACTCTTCCTACGAGCAGTACTTC. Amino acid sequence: CASSLRGGGYSSYEQYF. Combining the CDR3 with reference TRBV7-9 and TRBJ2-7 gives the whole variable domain DTGVSQNPRHKITKRGQNVTFRCDPISEHNRLYWYRQTLGQGPEFLTYFQNEAQLEKSRLLSDRFSAERPKGSFSTLEIQRTEQGDSAMYLCASSLRGGGYSSYEQYFGPGTRLTVT.

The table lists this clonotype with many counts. The CDR3 reads CATSALTSGSADEQFF. The CDR3 DNA sequence: TGTGCCACCAGTGCCTTAACTAGCGGGAGTGCGGATGAGCAGTTCTTC. The rearrangement uses TRBV24-1 and TRBJ2-1; 11 nucleotides match TRBD2. The CDR3 has 16 amino acids. The germline gives CDR1 KGHDR, CDR2 SFDVKD. Trimming cost V 5 bases and J 8 bases; bases outside gene matches: 10.

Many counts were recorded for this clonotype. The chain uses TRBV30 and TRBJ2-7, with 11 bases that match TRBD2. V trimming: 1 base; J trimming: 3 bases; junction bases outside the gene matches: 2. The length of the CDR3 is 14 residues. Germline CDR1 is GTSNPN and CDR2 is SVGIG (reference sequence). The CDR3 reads CAWSAGLADYEQYF. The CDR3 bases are TGTGCCTGGAGTGCGGGACTAGCGGACTACGAGCAGTACTTC.

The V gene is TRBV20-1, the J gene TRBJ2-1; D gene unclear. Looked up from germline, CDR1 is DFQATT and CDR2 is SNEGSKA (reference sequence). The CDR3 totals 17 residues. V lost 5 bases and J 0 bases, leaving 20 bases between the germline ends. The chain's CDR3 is CSAGRLQVQSSYNEQFF. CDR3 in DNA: TGCAGTGCTGGGCGGCTTCAGGTCCAGAGCTCCTACAATGAGCAGTTCTTC.

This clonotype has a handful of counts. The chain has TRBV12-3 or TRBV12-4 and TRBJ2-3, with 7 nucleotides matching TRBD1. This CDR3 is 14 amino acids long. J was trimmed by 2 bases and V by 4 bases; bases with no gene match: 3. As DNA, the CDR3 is TGTGCCAGCAGTTGGGGGACAGACACAGATACGCAGTATTTT. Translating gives CASSWGTDTDTQYF.